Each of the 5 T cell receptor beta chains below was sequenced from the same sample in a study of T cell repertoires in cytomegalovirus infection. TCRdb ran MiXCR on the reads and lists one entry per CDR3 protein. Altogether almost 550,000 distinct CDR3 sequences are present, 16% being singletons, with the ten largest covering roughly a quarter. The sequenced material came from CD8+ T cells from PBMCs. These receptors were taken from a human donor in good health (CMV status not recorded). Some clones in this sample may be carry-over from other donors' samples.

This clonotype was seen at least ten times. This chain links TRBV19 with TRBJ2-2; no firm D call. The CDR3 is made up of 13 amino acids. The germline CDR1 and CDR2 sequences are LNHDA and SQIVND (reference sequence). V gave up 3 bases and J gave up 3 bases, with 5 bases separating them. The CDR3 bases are TGTGCCAGTAGTATTGGAGACACCGGGGAGCTGTTTTTT. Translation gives CASSIGDTGELFF.

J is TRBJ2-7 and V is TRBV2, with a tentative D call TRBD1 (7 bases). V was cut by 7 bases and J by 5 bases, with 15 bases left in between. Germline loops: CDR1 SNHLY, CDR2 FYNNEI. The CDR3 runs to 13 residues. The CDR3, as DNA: TGTGCCAGCACAGGGGGGATTAGGAACGAGCAGTACTTC. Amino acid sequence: CASTGGIRNEQYF.

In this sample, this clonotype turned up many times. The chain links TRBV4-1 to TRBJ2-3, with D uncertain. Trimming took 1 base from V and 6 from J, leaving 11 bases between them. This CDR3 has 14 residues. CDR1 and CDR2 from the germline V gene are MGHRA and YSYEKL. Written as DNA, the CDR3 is TGCGCCAGCAGCCAAGTTCCCCCCGGGGATACGCAGTATTTT. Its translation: CASSQVPPGDTQYF.

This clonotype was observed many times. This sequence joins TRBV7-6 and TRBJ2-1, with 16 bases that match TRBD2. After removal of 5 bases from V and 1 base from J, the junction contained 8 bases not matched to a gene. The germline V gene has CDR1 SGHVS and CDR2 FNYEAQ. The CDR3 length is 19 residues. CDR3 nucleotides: TGTGCCAGCAGCCCACCGGGACTAGCGGGAGGGATTTCCTACAATGAGCAGTTCTTC. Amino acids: CASSPPGLAGGISYNEQFF.

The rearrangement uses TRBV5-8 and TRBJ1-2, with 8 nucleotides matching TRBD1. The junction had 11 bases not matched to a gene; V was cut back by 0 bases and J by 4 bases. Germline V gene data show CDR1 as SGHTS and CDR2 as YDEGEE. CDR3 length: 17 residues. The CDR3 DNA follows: TGTGCCAGCAGCTTGGGGACAGGGTACGCCCGGGGCTATGGCTACACCTTC. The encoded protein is CASSLGTGYARGYGYTF.